This T cell receptor (beta chain) was recorded in a study of blood T cell repertoires in COVID-19. Study overall: Samples of COVID-19 (acute and convalescent) were obtained from the United States, Italy and Spain. Sample material is recorded as cDNA or gDNA derived from T cells, B-cell-depleted T cells, or PBMCs.

Per the study methods: Using reference gene primer amplification, nucleated cell counts were estimated. Profiling relied on immunoSEQ multiplex PCR, and the TCRdb table lists in-frame clones only, not all of them. That table supplies the V and J calls and clone size; D and trimming were determined from the DNA. The sample carries about 110,000 clones, 70% to 90% recorded once. This clone occurred once. CDR1 and CDR2 from the germline V gene are SNHLY and FYNNEI. The CDR3 has 16 residues. Trimming shortened V by 2 bases and J by 5 bases, and 18 bases separated the two germline ends. The chain uses TRBV2 and TRBJ2-5; maybe TRBD1 (5 bases). Sequencing was performed on peripheral blood. The receptor was derived from a woman aged 45 to 65 with acute or convalescent COVID-19. The CDR3 DNA sequence: TGTGCCAGCAGTGAACCCACCGGACCTGGGGCGGAGACCCAGTACTTC. Translated, it gives CASSEPTGPGAETQYF.